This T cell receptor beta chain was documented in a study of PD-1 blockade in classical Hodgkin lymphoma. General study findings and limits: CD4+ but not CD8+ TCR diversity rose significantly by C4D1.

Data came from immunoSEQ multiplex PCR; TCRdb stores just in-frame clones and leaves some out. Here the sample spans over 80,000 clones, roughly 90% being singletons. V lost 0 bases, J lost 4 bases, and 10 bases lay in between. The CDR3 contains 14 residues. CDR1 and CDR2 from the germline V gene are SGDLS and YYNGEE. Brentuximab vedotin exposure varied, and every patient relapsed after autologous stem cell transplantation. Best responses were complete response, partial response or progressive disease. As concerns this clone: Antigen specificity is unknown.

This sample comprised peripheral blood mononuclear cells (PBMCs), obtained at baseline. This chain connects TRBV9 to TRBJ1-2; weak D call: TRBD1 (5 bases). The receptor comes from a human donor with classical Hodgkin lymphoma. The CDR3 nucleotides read TGTGCCAGCAGCGTAGGCGGGGCCGCCTATGGCTACACCTTC. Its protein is CASSVGGAAYGYTF.